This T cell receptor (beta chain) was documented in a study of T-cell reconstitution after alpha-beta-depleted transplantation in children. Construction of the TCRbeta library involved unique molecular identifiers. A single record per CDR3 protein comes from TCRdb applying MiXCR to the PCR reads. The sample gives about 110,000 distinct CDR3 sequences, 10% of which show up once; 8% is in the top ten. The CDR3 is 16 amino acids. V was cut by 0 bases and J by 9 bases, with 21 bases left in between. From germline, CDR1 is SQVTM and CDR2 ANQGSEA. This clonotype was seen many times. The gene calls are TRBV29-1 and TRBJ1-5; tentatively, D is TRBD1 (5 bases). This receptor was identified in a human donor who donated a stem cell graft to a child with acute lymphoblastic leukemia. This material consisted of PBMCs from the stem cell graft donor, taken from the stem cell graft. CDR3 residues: CSVEDLGGSLPWPQHF. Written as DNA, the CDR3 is TGCAGCGTTGAAGATCTTGGGGGTAGCCTCCCTTGGCCCCAGCATTTT. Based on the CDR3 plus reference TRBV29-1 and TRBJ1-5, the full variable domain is SAVISQKPSRDICQRGTSLTIQCQVDSQVTMMFWYRQQPGQSLTLIATANQGSEATYESGFVIDKFPISRPNLTFSTLTVSNMSPEDSSIYLCSVEDLGGSLPWPQHFGDGTRLSIL.